A selection of T cell receptor beta chains follows, all from one sample in a study of regulatory T cells in long-lasting Graves disease. TCRdb ran MiXCR on the multiplex PCR reads and lists one entry per CDR3 protein. This table holds roughly 380,000 distinct CDR3 sequences, 15% to 17% found once. Sample: peripheral blood mononuclear cells (PBMCs), taken at new diagnosis, from a patient treated with antithyroid drugs. Receptors originate from a female donor with Graves disease. Both conserved end residues are part of each CDR3. The order of the fields is clone size, J gene, D gene, V gene, CDR3 DNA, CDR3 protein. A D gene is named only where the DNA matches it firmly. The size of a clone is reported for some rows only, either as once, few or many, or as a class for expanded clones.

many	TRBJ2-3	.	TRBV5-1	TGCGCCAGCAGCTTCGGCATCCCCGGGGTCGGGGATACGCAGTATTTT	CASSFGIPGVGDTQYF
many	TRBJ2-1	.	TRBV11-2	TGTGCCAGCAGCTTACAGCCCTCCGTGGTAGGGTGGGATGAGCAGTTCTTC	CASSLQPSVVGWDEQFF
few	TRBJ2-7	.	TRBV20-1	TGCAGTGCTAGTCAGGCATACGAGCAGTACTTC	CSASQAYEQYF
.	TRBJ2-1	.	TRBV4-1	TGCGCCAGCAGCCAAGATGCCGGGGGCGGTGAGCAGTTCTTC	CASSQDAGGGEQFF
many	TRBJ1-1	.	TRBV2	TGTGCCAGCAGTGAAGTGGGGGGGGGTACTGAAGCTTTCTTT	CASSEVGGGTEAFF
few	TRBJ2-1	.	TRBV4-3	TGCGCCAGCAGCCCAGAGGTAGCGCAAACCTACAATGAGCAGTTCTTC	CASSPEVAQTYNEQFF
few	TRBJ2-7	.	TRBV18	TGTGCCAGCACGCCCGGGACACCACCATTCGACGAGCAGTACTTC	CASTPGTPPFDEQYF
once	TRBJ1-1	.	TRBV12-3/TRBV12-4	TGTGCCAGCAGTGCCCTCCAGGGAAAAGCTTTCTTT	CASSALQGKAFF
.	TRBJ2-1	TRBD2	TRBV4-3	TGCGCCAGCAGCACCTTACTAGCGGGGCCCAATGAGCAGTTCTTC	CASSTLLAGPNEQFF
many	TRBJ1-3	TRBD1	TRBV28	TGTGCCAGCAGTACGGGACAGCCTTCTGGAAACACCATATATTTT	CASSTGQPSGNTIYF
many	TRBJ2-3	.	TRBV12-3/TRBV12-4	TGTGCCAGCAGCCCTGGGCCATCAAGCACAGATACGCAGTATTTT	CASSPGPSSTDTQYF
many	TRBJ1-2	.	TRBV6-2/TRBV6-3	TGTGCCAGCAGTTTCGACACAGCTAACTATGGCTACACCTTC	CASSFDTANYGYTF
.	TRBJ2-2	TRBD2	TRBV11-2	TGTGCCAGCAGCCGCGGGACTAGCGGCAACACCGGGGAGCTGTTTTTT	CASSRGTSGNTGELFF
.	TRBJ1-2	.	TRBV6-1	TGTGCCACCGAGGGCCAGCTAGACTATGGCTACACCTTC	CATEGQLDYGYTF
few	TRBJ2-3	TRBD1	TRBV6-2/TRBV6-3	TGTGCCAGCAGTACGAGGGACAGGGCTTTTTGGACGCAGTATTTT	CASSTRDRAFWTQYF
many	TRBJ1-1	TRBD1	TRBV14	TGTGCCAGCAGCCAAGGACAGGGGAGGGGAGCTTTCTTT	CASSQGQGRGAFF
many	TRBJ2-2	.	TRBV6-5	TGTGCCAGCAGTTACTCAGAGACTCCTACCGGGGAGCTGTTTTTT	CASSYSETPTGELFF
many	TRBJ1-2	TRBD1	TRBV7-2	TGTGCCAGCAGCCAGGCGAGGACAGGGAGATATGGCTACACCTTC	CASSQARTGRYGYTF
many	TRBJ2-5	TRBD2	TRBV27	TGTGCCAGCAGTTTTGGTAGCGGGCACCAAGAGACCCAGTACTTC	CASSFGSGHQETQYF
few	TRBJ2-5	TRBD2	TRBV5-6	TGTGCCAGCAGCGCCTTACCGACTAGCAGTACGCAAGAGACCCAGTACTTC	CASSALPTSSTQETQYF
.	TRBJ1-1	.	TRBV13	TGTGCCAGCAGCTTAGCTCCCCTTGCAGGGGAGTTGAACACTGAAGCTTTCTTT	CASSLAPLAGELNTEAFF
many	TRBJ2-6	.	TRBV28	TGTGCCAGCAGTATCACTGGGGCCAACGTCCTGACTTTC	CASSITGANVLTF
many	TRBJ2-1	TRBD2	TRBV10-3	TGTGCCATCAGCGCGGGGGAGGGGAACAATGAGCAGTTCTTC	CAISAGEGNNEQFF
many	TRBJ1-1	.	TRBV11-2	TGTGCCAGCAGCTTAGGCGGCGAACCTAAGAACACTGAAGCTTTCTTT	CASSLGGEPKNTEAFF
many	TRBJ2-1	.	TRBV12-3/TRBV12-4	TGTGCCAGCAGTTTGGACGAATCCTACAATGAGCAGTTCTTC	CASSLDESYNEQFF
many	TRBJ2-5	.	TRBV6-8	TGTGCCAGCAGTTACTCGATCAAAGACCAAGAGACCCAGTACTTC	CASSYSIKDQETQYF
many	TRBJ2-7	.	TRBV18	TGTGCCAGCTCAACAGGGACCGGGCCTAGGGAGCAGTACTTC	CASSTGTGPREQYF
many	TRBJ2-5	TRBD1	TRBV20-1	TGCAGTGCTAAGACAGGGGGCTTAGAGACCCAGTACTTC	CSAKTGGLETQYF
few	TRBJ2-5	TRBD2	TRBV6-5	TGTGCCAGCAGTTACTCGATTTTGCGGGAGGGCCTCCAGACCCAGTACTTC	CASSYSILREGLQTQYF
many	TRBJ2-7	TRBD1	TRBV2	TGTGCCAGCGATCAGGGACAGGGAACCTACGAGCAGTACTTC	CASDQGQGTYEQYF
.	TRBJ2-3	.	TRBV20-1	TGCAGTGCTAGAGACTACAGGGAAGATACGCAGTATTTT	CSARDYREDTQYF
.	TRBJ2-3	TRBD1	TRBV30	TGTGCCTGGAGTGTATCAGGACAGGACCCGGGCACAGATACGCAGTATTTT	CAWSVSGQDPGTDTQYF
.	TRBJ1-6	TRBD1	TRBV10-3	TGTGCCAGTGGACAGGGGGCGCGGAATTCACCCCTCCACTTT	CASGQGARNSPLHF
many	TRBJ1-4	.	TRBV27	TGTGCCAGCGGCTCGACTGGGCGGAATGAAAAACTGTTTTTT	CASGSTGRNEKLFF
many	TRBJ1-5	.	TRBV5-5	TGTGCCAGCAACTCTCCAAATCAGCCCCAGCATTTT	CASNSPNQPQHF
.	TRBJ2-7	.	TRBV27	TGTGCCAGCAGTTTATATCTCGGGGTAGCGCGTTCCTACGAGCAGTACTTC	CASSLYLGVARSYEQYF
.	TRBJ2-7	.	TRBV3-1	TGTGCCAGCTGCCCCGGAGGAGAGCAGTACTTC	CASCPGGEQYF